This TCR beta chain was found in a study of blood T cell repertoires in COVID-19. Per germline, CDR1 LGHDT and CDR2 YNNKEL (reference sequence). V dropped 4 bases and J dropped 3; count of bases not matched to a gene: 3. CDR3 length: 14 amino acids. Clones were read by immunoSEQ multiplex PCR, and TCRdb kept only the in-frame ones, dropping some. The table records about 80,000 clones, approximately 90% of them present only once. This sequence originates from a woman of 80 years or more with acute or convalescent COVID-19. What was sequenced was peripheral blood. The rearrangement joins TRBV3-1 (or the pseudogene TRBV3-2) to TRBJ2-7, with 10 bases aligning to TRBD2. In nucleotides, the CDR3 is TGTGCCAGCAGCCCCGGGACTAGCGTCTACGAGCAGTACTTC. Translated: CASSPGTSVYEQYF.